One sample yielded the 21 T cell receptor beta chains listed below, sequenced in a study of cytomegalovirus exposure and HLA in healthy donors (TCRdb year 2017). Library preparation used the immunoSEQ multiplex PCR assay. A mixture of 60 forward primers for TCR Vbeta segments and 13 reverse primers for TCR Jbeta segments was used in the multiplex PCR. This immuneACCESS table, as held by TCRdb, lists in-frame sequences with V and J called but not all clones. Of the missing ones, under half trace to an unresolved V gene in checked studies; the others have no known cause. The sample table records approximately 190,000 clones; 78% of these occur just once. Together, the top ten hold about 5.6% of the sample. The source material was PBMCs. The receptors come from a woman between 25 and 40 years old in good health and CMV-seropositive.

About this clone itself: The sample holds other DNA sequences that translate to the same CDR3. The V call is TRBV6-5, the J call TRBJ1-2; the match to TRBD1 covers 8 bases. The junction had 5 bases not matched to a gene; V was cut back by 0 bases and J by 8 bases. The CDR3 runs 14 residues. CDR1 is MNHEY, CDR2 SVGAGI, per germline. The CDR3 coding sequence is TGTGCCAGCAGTTACTCCAGGGGGCTGGGCGGCTACACCTTC. It translates to CASSYSRGLGGYTF.

The rearrangement links TRBV5-1 to TRBJ1-4; D is undetermined. This CDR3 is 16 amino acids long. Germline V gives CDR1 SGHRS, CDR2 YFSETQ. Trimming left V 0 bases short and J 8 bases short, with 17 bases between. The CDR3 loop is CASSLASEASKEKLFF. In DNA, the CDR3 is TGCGCCAGCAGCTTGGCTAGCGAGGCTTCGAAGGAAAAACTGTTTTTT.

The V gene is TRBV9, the J gene TRBJ2-1; D perhaps matches TRBD2 (7 bases). Germline V CDR1 and CDR2: SGDLS, YYNGEE. This CDR3 has 15 residues. Trimming cost V 0 bases and J 10 bases, with 17 bases left between them. This CDR3 reads CASSVAGGLTREQFF. CDR3 DNA: TGTGCCAGCAGCGTAGCGGGGGGCCTCACGCGGGAGCAGTTCTTC.

This clone came up once. This chain links TRBV28 with TRBJ2-7, with D perhaps matching TRBD1 (5 bases). V gave up 10 bases and J gave up 7 bases, with 17 bases separating them. Germline V gene data show CDR1 as MDHEN and CDR2 as SYDVKM. The CDR3 consists of 12 residues. The CDR3 loop is CATSLGPREQYF. The CDR3, as DNA: TGTGCCACCTCGTTGGGGCCGCGAGAGCAGTACTTC.

The V gene is TRBV7-8, the J gene TRBJ2-5, with a weak D call TRBD1 (6 bases). The length of the CDR3 is 14 residues. Germline values: CDR1 SGHVS, CDR2 FQNEAQ. V was trimmed by 7 bases and J by 2 bases, leaving 14 bases between them. DNA of the CDR3: TGTGCCAGCAACATCAAGACAGGTCAAGAGACCCAGTACTTC. Its protein product is CASNIKTGQETQYF.

The CDR3 sequence is CASSFLTRQTAEAFF. CDR3 DNA sequence: TGTGCCAGCAGCTTTCTTACACGACAGACCGCTGAAGCTTTCTTT. This sequence joins TRBV7-3 and TRBJ1-1, with D perhaps TRBD1 (5 bases). V was shortened by 3 bases and J by 6 bases, with 17 bases between the two germline ends. This CDR3 contains 15 residues. CDR1 and CDR2 (germline): SGHTA, FQGTGA. The full variable domain, rest sourced from reference TRBV7-3 and TRBJ1-1, is GAGVSQTPSNKVTEKGKYVELRCDPISGHTALYWYRQSLGQGPEFLIYFQGTGAADDSGLPNDRFFAVRPEGSVSTLKIQRTERGDSAVYLCASSFLTRQTAEAFFGQGTRLTVV.

This clone has just one count. The chain has TRBV7-2 and TRBJ2-3; 8 positions agree with TRBD2. The V gene's germline CDR1 is SGHTA and CDR2 FQGNSA. J lost 2 bases, V lost 7 bases, and 8 bases had no gene match. The CDR3 contains 15 residues. The DNA of the CDR3 is TGTGCCAGCACCCTCAGCGGGGGACACACAGATACGCAGTATTTT. It yields the protein CASTLSGGHTDTQYF.

The chain is built from TRBV2 and TRBJ2-7; weak D call: TRBD1 (6 bases). This CDR3 is 17 amino acids long. Germline CDR1 reads SNHLY; CDR2 reads FYNNEI. Trimming cost V 0 bases and J 3 bases, with 18 bases left between them. CDR3 nucleotides: TGTGCCAGCAGTGAAGCATTCCCAGGGGCAGGGGACTACGAGCAGTACTTC. It encodes CASSEAFPGAGDYEQYF.

The chain is built from TRBV5-6 and TRBJ1-2; the D gene is possibly TRBD1 (6 bases). Trimming stripped 3 bases from V and 8 bases from J, with 20 bases between. This CDR3 has 15 amino acids. CDR1 SGHDT and CDR2 YYEEEE come from the germline V gene. The CDR3 bases are TGTGCCAGCAGCTCCGAAACCGACAGGTTCTCAGGCTACACCTTC. This codes for CASSSETDRFSGYTF.

This chain links TRBV2 with TRBJ1-1; D perhaps matches TRBD1 (6 bases). The germline gives CDR1 SNHLY, CDR2 FYNNEI. V lost 6 bases and J 1 base, leaving 12 bases between the germline ends. The CDR3 consists of 14 residues. As DNA, the CDR3 is TGTGCCAGCAGCTTACTAGGGGGGAACACTGAAGCTTTCTTT. This codes for CASSLLGGNTEAFF.

With regard to this clone: One end of the junction fails to match germline, which may point to a read error. The chain has TRBV7-7 and TRBJ2-5; TRBD2 is a possible D gene (6 bases). The CDR3 runs 16 residues. In germline, CDR1 is SSHAT, CDR2 FNYEAQ (reference sequence). The CDR3 here is CASSLAAARGQETQYF. The DNA of the CDR3 is TGTGCTAGCAGCTTAGCGGCGGCGCGAGGCCAAGAGACCCAGTACTTC.

The genes are TRBV7-6 and TRBJ1-4, with no clear D. Germline V CDR1 and CDR2: SGHVS, FNYEAQ. The CDR3 length is 16 residues. Trimming removed 2 bases at V and 0 bases at J, with 10 bases between. The CDR3 reads CASSLFPGATNEKLFF. The CDR3 DNA sequence: TGTGCCAGCAGCTTATTCCCCGGGGCAACTAATGAAAAACTGTTTTTT.

The V call is TRBV28, the J call TRBJ2-1, with 11 bases fitting TRBD1. The ends lost 5 bases at V and 8 bases at J; junction bases unmatched: 8. Germline CDR1 MDHEN, CDR2 SYDVKM. The CDR3 runs 15 residues. The CDR3 here is CASSPRTGGLDEQFF. DNA of the CDR3: TGTGCCAGCAGTCCTCGGACAGGGGGCTTGGATGAGCAGTTCTTC. The variable domain in full, completed from reference TRBV28 and TRBJ2-1, reads DVKVTQSSRYLVKRTGEKVFLECVQDMDHENMFWYRQDPGLGLRLIYFSYDVKMKEKGDIPEGYSVSREKKERFSLILESASTNQTSMYLCASSPRTGGLDEQFFGPGTRLTVL.

To note about this clone: One end of the junction varies from germline; a read error may be responsible. The chain uses TRBV7-7 and TRBJ1-1; 9 bases agree with TRBD1. CDR1 and CDR2 from the germline V gene are SSHAT and FNYEAQ (reference sequence). The CDR3 covers 16 residues. The CDR3 region is CASSPLGQGGFTEAFF. The DNA for the CDR3 is TGTGCTAGCAGCCCACTGGGACAGGGAGGGTTCACTGAAGCTTTCTTT.

This chain joins TRBV4-1 and TRBJ2-7, with TRBD2 matching 8 bases. V was clipped by 5 bases and J by 5 bases; unmatched bases: 8. Germline CDR1 reads MGHRA; CDR2 reads YSYEKL. The CDR3 runs 14 residues. The CDR3: CASSVRLASNEQYF. CDR3 sequence (DNA): TGCGCCAGCAGCGTCCGACTAGCGTCAAACGAGCAGTACTTC.

The chain recombines TRBV25-1 with TRBJ1-1, with D uncertain. The CDR3 consists of 13 residues. The V gene lost 5 bases and the J gene lost 0 bases, with 7 bases spanning the gap. Germline V lookup: CDR1 MGHDK, CDR2 SYGVNS. Here the CDR3 DNA reads TGTGCCAGCAGTTCCCTATTGAACACTGAAGCTTTCTTT. This translates into CASSSLLNTEAFF.

The J gene is TRBJ1-1, the V gene TRBV5-4; no reliable D call. CDR3 size: 12 residues. Germline CDR1 and CDR2: SGHNT and YYREEE (reference sequence). V was cut by 3 bases and J by 3 bases, with 6 bases left in between. The CDR3 sequence: CASSSPDTEAFF. For the CDR3, the DNA is TGTGCCAGCAGCTCCCCTGACACTGAAGCTTTCTTT.

There are a few counts of this clone. The chain recombines TRBV7-9 with TRBJ2-5; 8 bases line up with TRBD2. Unmatched junction bases numbered 8, after V lost 5 bases and J lost 6 bases. CDR1 is SEHNR, CDR2 FQNEAQ, per germline (reference sequence). The CDR3 consists of 14 residues. This chain's CDR3 is CASSLLGGGKTQYF. CDR3 coding DNA: TGTGCCAGCAGCCTTCTCGGGGGGGGGAAGACCCAGTACTTC.

The rearrangement uses TRBV7-6 and TRBJ1-1, with D tentatively TRBD1 (5 bases). The V and J ends lost 1 base and 6 bases respectively, with 15 bases between them. Per germline, CDR1 SGHVS and CDR2 FNYEAQ. The CDR3 runs to 15 residues. The CDR3: CASSLGPIVRAEAFF. The CDR3 coding sequence is TGTGCCAGCAGCTTAGGCCCAATCGTCAGGGCTGAAGCTTTCTTT.

The V call is TRBV2, the J call TRBJ1-5; TRBD1 matches 8 bases. The ends lost 6 bases at V and 1 base at J; junction bases unmatched: 5. The CDR3 runs 15 residues. Looked up from germline, CDR1 is SNHLY and CDR2 is FYNNEI. The CDR3 is CASREQGVSNQPQHF. The DNA for the CDR3 is TGTGCCAGCAGAGAACAGGGGGTGAGCAATCAGCCCCAGCATTTT. Filled out from reference TRBV2 and TRBJ1-5, the complete variable domain reads EPEVTQTPSHQVTQMGQEVILRCVPISNHLYFYWYRQILGQKVEFLVSFYNNEISEKSEIFDDQFSVERPDGSNFTLKIRSTKLEDSAMYFCASREQGVSNQPQHFGDGTRLSIL.

This clone was recorded once. The chain's CDR3 is CASSLLSGRAGETQYF. In nucleotides, the CDR3 is TGTGCCAGCTCCCTCCTAAGCGGGAGGGCCGGAGAGACCCAGTACTTC. The chain joins TRBV5-4 to TRBJ2-5; 10 nucleotides align to TRBD2. CDR3 length: 16 residues. V trimming: 7 bases; J trimming: 4 bases; junction bases outside the gene matches: 13. Germline V gives CDR1 SGHNT, CDR2 YYREEE (reference sequence).